The 18 T cell receptor beta chains below were found in one sample sequenced in a study of regulatory T cells in long-lasting Graves disease (dated by TCRdb to about 2021). Explained via the paper, the time point label denotes: persistent/refractory GD, antithyroid drugs over 5 years with positive TRAb. For both TCR sequencing and RNA sequencing, RNA was extracted from PBMCs using TRIzol. Libraries were built with multiplex PCR. Sequencing used an Illumina HiSeq 4000. CDR3 regions were amplified by Arm-PCR with iRepertoire HTBI primers to construct TCR beta libraries. TCRdb took the public reads, trimmed them with fastp at Q25, ran MiXCR for clone calling and kept in-frame beta chains. Rows matching on CDR3 protein sequence are summarized as one entry with the most common DNA and genes. The sample yields about 660,000 distinct CDR3 sequences; 25% to 35% were counted once. The ten largest make up roughly 46% of the sample.

Source: peripheral blood mononuclear cells (PBMCs), taken when the disease was refractory, from a patient treated with antithyroid drugs. These TCRs come from a female donor with Graves disease.

V and J are TRBV20-1 and TRBJ2-3; TRBD2 matches 10 bases. The CDR3 has 16 amino acids. V was clipped by 4 bases and J by 4 bases; unmatched bases: 11. Germline V CDR1 and CDR2: DFQATT, SNEGSKA (reference sequence). CDR3: CSATRRLAGVADTQYF. The CDR3 DNA is TGCAGTGCTACCCGCCGGCTAGCGGGAGTTGCAGATACGCAGTATTTT.

The chain is built from TRBV20-1 and TRBJ1-3, with TRBD1 matching 8 bases. The J segment lost 2 bases and the V segment lost 4 bases, leaving 4 bases of the junction unmatched. The CDR3 is 14 residues long. The germline V gene encodes CDR1 DFQATT and CDR2 SNEGSKA (reference sequence). The DNA for the CDR3 is TGCAGTGCTACCGCGGACAGGGCTGGAAACACCATATATTTT. This gives the protein CSATADRAGNTIYF.

The chain employs TRBV20-1 and TRBJ2-5; D is perhaps TRBD1 or TRBD2 (6 bases each). The ends were cut back, 0 bases at V and 5 bases at J, with 13 bases in the middle. Germline CDR1 and CDR2: DFQATT and SNEGSKA (reference sequence). CDR3 length: 14 residues. The CDR3 spells CSARDPGAGETQYF. CDR3 sequence (DNA): TGCAGTGCTAGAGATCCGGGGGCTGGGGAGACCCAGTACTTC.

This clonotype has only a few counts. The rearrangement joins TRBV6-1 to TRBJ1-5, with unresolved D. CDR3 length: 11 amino acids. Germline V gene data show CDR1 as MNHNS and CDR2 as SASEGT. With 8 bases removed from V and 5 bases from J, the gap between germline ends came to 7 bases. This CDR3 is CASQNYQPQHF. The CDR3 DNA is TGTGCCAGCCAAAATTATCAGCCCCAGCATTTT.

The chain recombines TRBV30 with TRBJ1-1; TRBD1 matches at 9 bases. Germline CDR1 and CDR2: GTSNPN and SVGIG (reference sequence). This CDR3 comprises 13 residues. The V and J ends lost 3 bases and 4 bases, in that order; junction bases with no gene match: 3. CDR3 residues: CAWRGQGITEAFF. CDR3 nucleotides: TGTGCCTGGAGGGGACAGGGAATCACTGAAGCTTTCTTT.

This chain uses TRBV7-2 with TRBJ1-3; 10 bases match TRBD1. V lost 5 bases and J lost 3; bases outside the gene matches: 7. Per germline, CDR1 SGHTA and CDR2 FQGNSA. The CDR3 extends over 16 amino acids. CDR3 sequence reads: CASSPRQGAFGNTIYF. Here the CDR3 DNA reads TGTGCCAGCAGCCCCCGACAGGGGGCCTTTGGAAACACCATATATTTT.

V gene TRBV7-3 combines with J gene TRBJ2-2; D unclear. This CDR3 spans 14 amino acids. The germline V gene encodes CDR1 SGHTA and CDR2 FQGTGA. The V gene lost 9 bases and the J gene lost 0 bases, with 11 bases spanning the gap. As DNA, the CDR3 is TGTGCCAGTAATTGGGTTCCGAACACCGGGGAGCTGTTTTTT. This encodes CASNWVPNTGELFF.

As regards this clonotype: This may be a read error: a much more frequent sequence differs by one nucleotide. The V and J genes are TRBV25-1 and TRBJ1-2; no definite D call. V was trimmed by 1 base and J by 0 bases, leaving 3 bases between them. Germline CDR1 reads MGHDK; CDR2 reads SYGVNS. This CDR3 region has 13 residues. The CDR3 protein is CASSESSNYGYTF. The CDR3 nucleotides read TGTGCCAGCAGTGAATCCTCTAACTATGGCTACACCTTC.

The rearrangement links TRBV12-3 or TRBV12-4 to TRBJ1-5, with D possibly matching TRBD1 (5 bases). V lost 2 bases and J 6 bases, leaving 11 bases between the germline ends. This CDR3 contains 14 residues. This CDR3 is CASSLKGLGQPQHF. In DNA, the CDR3 is TGTGCCAGCAGTTTAAAGGGGCTGGGTCAGCCCCAGCATTTT.

CDR3 residues: CASSREGQGIYEQYF. In DNA, the CDR3 is TGCGCCAGCAGCCGCGAAGGACAGGGGATCTACGAGCAGTACTTC. The gene calls are TRBV5-1 and TRBJ2-7; 9 bases are shared with TRBD1. V gave up 4 bases and J gave up 3 bases; unmatched junction bases: 8. CDR1 and CDR2 from the germline V gene are SGHRS and YFSETQ. There are 15 residues in the CDR3.

In regard to this clonotype: A much larger clone differs by one base, so this may be a read error. The chain uses TRBV3-1 and TRBJ2-7; 7 nucleotides match TRBD2. J lost 4 bases, V lost 1 base, and 4 bases had no gene match. The CDR3 contains 14 residues. Germline values: CDR1 LGHDT, CDR2 YNNKEL (reference sequence). In DNA, the CDR3 is TGTGCCAGCAGCCAAGGACGGGGAGGGTACGAGCAGTACTTC. Translation gives CASSQGRGGYEQYF.

This rearrangement joins TRBV11-1 to TRBJ2-1, with D perhaps TRBD1 (6 bases). From germline, CDR1 is SGHAT and CDR2 FQDESV (reference sequence). This CDR3 has 13 residues. Trimming shortened V by 5 bases and J by 10 bases, and 15 bases separated the two germline ends. Here the CDR3 DNA reads TGTGCCAGCAGCGCTACCACAGGGTTCGAGCAGTTCTTC. Translating it yields CASSATTGFEQFF.

V and J are TRBV5-1 and TRBJ2-2, with D uncertain. The CDR3 is 13 residues long. Trimming stripped 5 bases from V and 5 bases from J, with 10 bases between. Germline V CDR1 and CDR2: SGHRS, YFSETQ. Here the CDR3 reads CASSGVVTGELFF. As DNA, the CDR3 is TGCGCCAGCAGTGGTGTGGTTACCGGGGAGCTGTTTTTT.

This clonotype was detected many times. The chain carries TRBV20-1 and TRBJ2-5; no clear D gene. The CDR3 runs 16 residues. Germline CDR1 reads DFQATT; CDR2 reads SNEGSKA (reference sequence). V lost 3 bases and J lost 4, with 21 bases in between. CDR3 sequence (DNA): TGCAGTGCTAGTTCCAGCCATTCCCTAGTACGAGAGACCCAGTACTTC. Residues: CSASSSHSLVRETQYF.

The chain has TRBV27 and TRBJ1-5, with a tentative D call TRBD1 (6 bases). The CDR3 contains 15 residues. Germline V CDR1 and CDR2: MNHEY, SMNVEV (reference sequence). Trimming left V 6 bases short and J 11 bases short, with 23 bases between. The CDR3 DNA reads TGTGCCAGCAGGCACTCTTGGGACACCGGGCTATCCCAGCATTTT. The encoded protein is CASRHSWDTGLSQHF.

The chain links TRBV2 to TRBJ2-7; 8 bases are shared with TRBD1. With V trimmed by 4 bases and J by 3 bases, 5 bases remained unmatched. Germline CDR1 SNHLY, CDR2 FYNNEI. The CDR3 runs to 14 residues. The CDR3 nucleotides read TGTGCCAGCAGTGCCCGGGACAGGTTCTACGAGCAGTACTTC. Protein: CASSARDRFYEQYF. The full variable domain, its missing parts supplied by reference TRBV2 and TRBJ2-7, is EPEVTQTPSHQVTQMGQEVILRCVPISNHLYFYWYRQILGQKVEFLVSFYNNEISEKSEIFDDQFSVERPDGSNFTLKIRSTKLEDSAMYFCASSARDRFYEQYFGPGTRLTVT.

The J gene is TRBJ1-1, the V gene TRBV5-1; D call uncertain. The ends were cut back, 5 bases at V and 0 bases at J, with 11 bases in the middle. The CDR3 consists of 14 residues. Germline V gene sequence: CDR1 SGHRS, CDR2 YFSETQ. This CDR3 reads CASRLGPMNTEAFF. The CDR3 bases are TGCGCCAGCAGGCTTGGTCCGATGAACACTGAAGCTTTCTTT. The full variable domain, completed using reference TRBV5-1 and TRBJ1-1, is KAGVTQTPRYLIKTRGQQVTLSCSPISGHRSVSWYQQTPGQGLQFLFEYFSETQRNKGNFPGRFSGRQFSNSRSEMNVSTLELGDSALYLCASRLGPMNTEAFFGQGTRLTVV.

This clonotype showed up just a few times. The chain uses TRBV2 and TRBJ1-5, with D uncertain. Trimming removed 6 bases from V and 1 base from J, with 7 bases in between. The V gene's germline CDR1 is SNHLY and CDR2 FYNNEI. This CDR3 is built from 13 residues. CDR3 region: CASREQSNQPQHF. For the CDR3, the DNA is TGTGCCAGCAGGGAGCAGAGCAATCAGCCCCAGCATTTT.